The T cell receptor (beta chain) described here comes from a study of T cells expressing NK-cell markers. Study at large: All TCR beta repertoires analysed originated from sorted CD3+CD56+NKG2C+, CD3+CD56+NKG2C- and CD3+CD56-NKG2C+ T cells.

Making the TCR beta cDNA relied on 5'RACE template switching with UMIs. TCRdb reprocessed the 5' RACE reads and reports one entry per CDR3 protein, with no DNA. Across fewer than 550,000 distinct CDR3 sequences, the top ten clones capture about 1.5% of the sample. General study points: Dominant NKG2C+ clonotypes made up roughly 1.0-7.5% of CD8+ T cells in several donors. Whether expanded NKG2C+ T cell clones were HCMV specific stayed uncertain.

Worth noting for this clonotype: Its antigen remains unknown.

Material for sequencing was blood T cells: a sorted CD56 or NKG2C T cell subset, CD4+ or CD8+ T cells, or bulk PBMC T cells (not recorded which). This sequence was found in a woman between 50 and 59 years old in good health.

CDR3 residues: CASSDRGLGYGYTF. This rearrangement joins TRBV2 to TRBJ1-2. The CDR3 length is 14 residues. From germline, CDR1 is SNHLY and CDR2 FYNNEI.